The present TCR beta chain was sequenced within a study of blood T cells in healthy people across ages. Study-wide results and limits: PBMC samples, being unsorted, prevented any conclusive comparison of naive and antigen-experienced cells. Naive CD4+ cell counts and diversity both ran higher in long-lived than in aged donors.

Deletions cut 1 base from V and 2 bases from J, with 14 bases between. The CDR3 length is 16 residues. CDR1 and CDR2 from the germline V gene are LGHNA and YSLEER. Every sample yielded at least 7 million isolated PBMCs. Together with a sample-barcoded 5' primer, a J-beta primer mix was included in a second PCR lasting about 7 to 11 cycles. The yield of each sample was at least 2.5 million CDR3-containing paired-end reads. Each CDR3 protein is one row after TCRdb ran MiXCR on the 5' RACE reads. Among approximately 810,000 distinct CDR3 sequences listed, around 36% were seen once. On this clonotype itself: What it binds is unknown.

The receptor comes from a man younger than 35 in good health. The specimen sequenced was blood. The chain employs TRBV4-3 and TRBJ2-5; the D is unclear. CDR3 coding DNA: TGCGCCAGCAGCCAAGTCTATGGCAGGAATCAAGAGACCCAGTACTTC. Translated, it gives CASSQVYGRNQETQYF.